Following are 9 T cell receptor beta chains from one sample sequenced in a study of blood T cell repertoires in COVID-19. Here immunoSEQ multiplex PCR was the method, and the copy in TCRdb shows in-frame clones only, minus some. This sample carries 200,000 to 300,000 clones, approximately 86% of them seen once, and the ten largest clones take over 7.5%. Material: peripheral blood. These receptors came from a man aged 35 to 55 who had recovered from COVID-19.

The rearrangement uses TRBV4-1 and TRBJ2-3; no clear D. From germline, CDR1 is MGHRA and CDR2 YSYEKL. The CDR3 is 14 amino acids. The V gene lost 3 bases and the J gene lost 0 bases, with 7 bases spanning the gap. Here the CDR3 DNA reads TGCGCCAGCAGCCAGACTGCTAGCACAGATACGCAGTATTTT. Protein sequence: CASSQTASTDTQYF.

This chain uses TRBV12-2 with TRBJ2-2; TRBD2 reflects the table's D call only, with no check against the DNA. TRBV12-2 is listed as a pseudogene. The CDR3 is 16 residues long. Here the CDR3 reads CASRLAAGPYTGELFF. Here the CDR3 DNA reads TGTGCAAGTCGCTTAGCTGCGGGGCCATACACCGGGGAGCTGTTTTTT.

The V call is TRBV4-1, the J call TRBJ2-1; weak D call: TRBD1 (5 bases). V was trimmed by 3 bases and J by 6 bases, leaving 9 bases between them. CDR1 and CDR2 (germline): MGHRA, YSYEKL. The CDR3 spans 13 residues. For the CDR3, the DNA is TGCGCCAGCAGCCATAACCAGGGCAATGAGCAGTTCTTC. Its translation: CASSHNQGNEQFF.

The V call is TRBV5-1, the J call TRBJ1-2; no clear D gene. Germline values: CDR1 SGHRS, CDR2 YFSETQ. There are 15 residues in the CDR3. The V end was cut by 6 bases, the J end by 2 bases, with 17 bases between. The CDR3 nucleotides read TGCGCCAGCACCCTTTCCCCGGGAGTAAACTATGGCTACACCTTC. Translation: CASTLSPGVNYGYTF.

This rearrangement joins TRBV5-1 to TRBJ1-3; perhaps TRBD1 as D (5 bases). V was cut by 0 bases and J by 2 bases, with 15 bases left in between. In germline, CDR1 is SGHRS, CDR2 YFSETQ. This CDR3 is 17 amino acids long. Here the CDR3 reads CASSLGRTRVAGNTIYF. CDR3 nucleotides: TGCGCCAGCAGCTTGGGGCGTACCAGGGTGGCTGGAAACACCATATATTTT.

The J gene is TRBJ1-2, the V gene TRBV6-1; D perhaps matches TRBD1 (5 bases). Germline V gene data show CDR1 as MNHNS and CDR2 as SASEGT. The CDR3 is 14 residues long. Trimming cost V 3 bases and J 4 bases, with 12 bases left between them. CDR3 residues: CASSEQGFSYGYTF. In nucleotides, the CDR3 is TGTGCCAGCAGTGAGCAGGGATTTAGCTATGGCTACACCTTC.

This clone turned up a few times. The chain has TRBV12-3 or TRBV12-4 and TRBJ1-4; TRBD1 matches at 9 bases. This CDR3 region has 13 residues. J gave up 8 bases and V 6 bases, and 4 bases lay outside the gene matches. Here the CDR3 reads CASSDRGGEKLFF. CDR3 sequence (DNA): TGTGCCAGCAGCGACAGGGGGGGCGAAAAACTGTTTTTT.

This chain links TRBV2 with TRBJ2-2; the match to TRBD2 covers 8 bases. The CDR3 extends over 13 amino acids. CDR1 is SNHLY, CDR2 FYNNEI, per germline. V gave up 7 bases and J gave up 6 bases; unmatched junction bases: 4. As DNA, the CDR3 is TGTGCCAGCACCGGGAGGGGATCCGGGGAGCTGTTTTTT. Translating gives CASTGRGSGELFF.

This chain uses TRBV7-8 with TRBJ2-2, with TRBD2 identical over 7 bases. The CDR3 is 15 residues long. Trimming removed 3 bases from V and 4 bases from J; junction bases left unmatched: 5. Germline CDR1 SGHVS, CDR2 FQNEAQ. As DNA, the CDR3 is TGTGCCAGCAGCTTGCGGGGGAAACCCACCGGGGAGCTGTTTTTT. This translates into CASSLRGKPTGELFF.